The sequence of this T cell receptor (beta chain) was determined in a study of T cell responses to AZD1222 COVID-19 vaccine. Concerning this clone itself: Its target is not known. One junction end disagrees with the germline gene, perhaps due to a read error.

Broader study findings: Donors were mostly white British, more females; clonal diversity possibly underestimated.

Measured with immunoSEQ multiplex PCR; TCRdb has only the in-frame clones, and not every one. The sample carries some 140,000 clones, 70% to 90% recorded once. The clonotype comes from an adult in good health. Source: peripheral blood, taken on day 0 of AZD1222 vaccination.

The CDR3 here is CASSFKGAPQF. The CDR3 coding sequence is TGTGCCAGCAGTTTCAAGGGGGCTCCACAATTC. The rearrangement links TRBV28 to TRBJ2-4, with 7 bases that match TRBD1. Germline-derived CDR1 and CDR2 are MDHEN and SYDVKM. The CDR3 has 11 amino acids.